These 29 T cell receptor beta chains originate from one sample sequenced in a study of T cells in Graves' hyperthyroidism and ophthalmopathy. Amplification of TCR beta CDR3 regions used RNA as the template. Using the HTBI primer set, a first-round RT-PCR was run on the TCR CDR3. One entry per CDR3 protein results from TCRdb running MiXCR on the multiplex PCR reads. Among fewer than 900,000 distinct CDR3 sequences listed, roughly 15% were seen once. Sequenced input: blood. The receptors come from a young man with Graves' hyperthyroidism.

This clonotype was recorded many times. The V call is TRBV11-1, the J call TRBJ2-3; D gene unclear. The CDR3 runs to 12 residues. CDR1 and CDR2 from the germline V gene are SGHAT and FQDESV (reference sequence). V lost 3 bases, J lost 2 bases, and 3 bases lay in between. The CDR3 coding sequence is TGTGCCAGCAGCTTTTTCACAGATACGCAGTATTTT. It translates to CASSFFTDTQYF.

There are many counts of this clonotype. This sequence joins TRBV20-1 and TRBJ2-5; weak D call: TRBD2 (6 bases). V lost 1 base, J lost 5 bases, and 8 bases lay in between. This CDR3 has 12 residues. From germline, CDR1 is DFQATT and CDR2 SNEGSKA (reference sequence). This chain's CDR3 is CSARGRAETQYF. The CDR3 DNA reads TGCAGTGCTAGAGGGAGGGCGGAGACCCAGTACTTC.

This clonotype was counted between two and nine times. The chain joins TRBV4-3 to TRBJ2-7, with D uncertain. The CDR3 runs 16 residues. V lost 2 bases and J 1 base, leaving 15 bases between the germline ends. The V gene's germline CDR1 is LGHNA and CDR2 YSLEER. CDR3 region: CASSQILVPESYEQYF. As DNA, the CDR3 is TGCGCCAGCAGCCAAATACTGGTACCGGAGTCCTACGAGCAGTACTTC.

The chain combines TRBV19 with TRBJ1-3; D remains ambiguous. V was clipped by 6 bases and J by 0 bases, with 6 bases between them. CDR1 is LNHDA and CDR2 is SQIVND in the germline V gene (reference sequence). The CDR3 sequence is 13 residues long. This CDR3 reads CASRRISGNTIYF. In DNA, the CDR3 is TGTGCCAGTAGAAGGATCTCTGGAAACACCATATATTTT.

This clonotype was observed a few times. The chain joins TRBV5-5 to TRBJ1-1; 10 nucleotides agree with TRBD1. CDR3 length equals 17 residues. Germline CDR1 SGHKS, CDR2 YYEKEE (reference sequence). Trimming at V came to 0 bases and at J to 5 bases, leaving 10 bases not matched to a gene. The CDR3 sequence is CASSLASRDRGKTEAFF. Here the CDR3 DNA reads TGTGCCAGCAGCTTGGCCAGTCGGGACAGGGGTAAAACTGAAGCTTTCTTT.

This clonotype was counted ten times or more. V is TRBV28 and J is TRBJ2-7, with a possible D match to TRBD2 (5 bases). Trimming took 2 bases from V and 7 from J, leaving 9 bases between them. Germline assignment: CDR1 MDHEN and CDR2 SYDVKM. The CDR3 has 12 amino acids. The CDR3 sequence: CASSLTGLEQYF. CDR3 coding DNA: TGTGCCAGCAGTTTAACGGGATTGGAGCAGTACTTC.

The V gene is TRBV7-2, the J gene TRBJ1-2; no clear D gene. The germline V and J ends were trimmed by 3 bases and 5 bases, with 16 bases remaining between them. The CDR3 length is 15 residues. Germline assignment: CDR1 SGHTA and CDR2 FQGNSA. CDR3 residues: CASSLLAGAWYGYTF. The DNA of the CDR3 is TGTGCCAGCAGCTTGTTGGCAGGAGCGTGGTATGGCTACACCTTC.

Remarks on this clonotype: Just one base apart from a much larger clone, this may be a read error. CDR3 region: CASRYERRNNEQFF. The DNA for the CDR3 is TGTGCCAGCAGGTACGAGCGGAGAAACAATGAGCAGTTCTTC. The chain uses TRBV27 and TRBJ2-1; D may be TRBD2 (5 bases). V lost 6 bases, J lost 5 bases, and 14 bases lay in between. This CDR3 has 14 residues. Germline assignment: CDR1 MNHEY and CDR2 SMNVEV (reference sequence).

There are many counts of this clonotype. The genes are TRBV6-1 and TRBJ2-7; 8 bases are shared with TRBD2. The J segment lost 0 bases and the V segment lost 6 bases, leaving 4 bases of the junction unmatched. Germline CDR1 reads MNHNS; CDR2 reads SASEGT. The CDR3 spans 14 residues. Written as DNA, the CDR3 is TGTGCCAGCAGGGTTAGCGGGGCCTCCTACGAGCAGTACTTC. Translation: CASRVSGASYEQYF.

This clonotype was counted at least ten times. The chain couples TRBV28 to TRBJ2-3; 7 bases map to TRBD1. Germline V gives CDR1 MDHEN, CDR2 SYDVKM. This CDR3 contains 14 residues. Trimming cost V 4 bases and J 2 bases; bases outside gene matches: 3. The CDR3: CASSSGQTTDTQYF. The CDR3 nucleotides read TGTGCCAGCAGTTCGGGACAGACCACAGATACGCAGTATTTT.

This clonotype was seen only a few times. The CDR3 is CASSFRGRGTYEQYF. CDR3 sequence (DNA): TGTGCCAGCAGTTTCCGGGGGAGGGGGACCTACGAGCAGTACTTC. The V call is TRBV28, the J call TRBJ2-7; TRBD2 might be the D (7 bases). The V gene lost 3 bases and the J gene lost 2 bases, with 14 bases spanning the gap. The CDR3 extends over 15 amino acids. Germline CDR1 and CDR2: MDHEN and SYDVKM.

At least ten counts were recorded for this clonotype. The chain has TRBV28 and TRBJ2-7; D gene unclear. V lost 2 bases and J 0 bases, leaving 8 bases between the germline ends. CDR3 size: 14 residues. Germline V CDR1 and CDR2: MDHEN, SYDVKM. Here the CDR3 DNA reads TGTGCCAGCAGTTTACCATCAAGCTCCTACGAGCAGTACTTC. Its translation: CASSLPSSSYEQYF.

This chain links TRBV20-1 with TRBJ2-2; D may correspond to TRBD1 or TRBD2 (5 bases each). This CDR3 has 15 amino acids. The germline V and J ends were trimmed by 0 bases and 6 bases, with 14 bases remaining between them. CDR1 DFQATT and CDR2 SNEGSKA come from the germline V gene (reference sequence). CDR3 in amino acids: CSARDLGLGAGELFF. CDR3 DNA: TGCAGTGCTAGAGACTTAGGACTGGGGGCCGGGGAGCTGTTTTTT.

This clonotype has a count of ten or more. J is TRBJ2-3 and V is TRBV28; D may be TRBD2 (6 bases). CDR1 is MDHEN, CDR2 SYDVKM, per germline. This CDR3 spans 17 amino acids. V lost 5 bases and J lost 0, with 18 bases in between. In DNA, the CDR3 is TGTGCCAGCAGTCTCCCCCGGGGCGGGGCCAGCACAGATACGCAGTATTTT. Translating gives CASSLPRGGASTDTQYF.

As regards this clonotype: Since a much larger clone is just one base distant, this may be a read error. The V gene is TRBV11-2, the J gene TRBJ2-1; 7 nucleotides agree with TRBD1. With 3 bases clipped from V and 8 bases from J, the junction kept 10 bases outside the gene matches. The germline gives CDR1 SGHAT, CDR2 FQNNGV. CDR3 size: 15 residues. CDR3 loop: CASSLQGQIADEQFF. The CDR3 DNA reads as TGTGCCAGCAGCTTGCAGGGACAGATTGCTGATGAGCAGTTCTTC.

This clonotype was detected only a few times. The chain links TRBV5-1 to TRBJ2-1, with 11 positions matching TRBD2. The J segment lost 7 bases and the V segment lost 4 bases, leaving 10 bases of the junction unmatched. The CDR3 length is 16 residues. Looked up from germline, CDR1 is SGHRS and CDR2 is YFSETQ. CDR3 residues: CASSPLAGGGSNEQFF. CDR3 coding DNA: TGCGCCAGCAGCCCCCTAGCGGGAGGAGGTTCGAATGAGCAGTTCTTC.

In this sample, this clonotype turned up many times. The chain is built from TRBV7-3 and TRBJ2-3; TRBD2 aligns across 11 bases. The CDR3 length is 15 residues. With V trimmed by 5 bases and J by 4 bases, 5 bases remained unmatched. Germline values: CDR1 SGHTA, CDR2 FQGTGA. The CDR3 DNA sequence: TGTGCCAGCAGCCCGACTAGCGGGACGCCAGATACGCAGTATTTT. This codes for CASSPTSGTPDTQYF.

This clonotype was observed a handful of times. The V call is TRBV29-1, the J call TRBJ2-5; 9 bases map to TRBD2. Germline V gene lookup returns CDR1 SQVTM and CDR2 ANQGSEA. The V gene end was trimmed by 7 bases and the J gene end by 7 bases; junction bases not matched to a gene: 16. The CDR3 covers 15 residues. CDR3 sequence reads: CSAIAGGRGPGTQYF. CDR3 bases: TGCAGCGCTATTGCGGGGGGGAGGGGGCCAGGGACCCAGTACTTC.

This clonotype was seen a handful of times. The DNA of the CDR3 is TGTGCCAGCAGCTTAGATCGCGGGAGACCCACAGATACGCAGTATTTT. Residues: CASSLDRGRPTDTQYF. This sequence joins TRBV7-2 and TRBJ2-3; 7 bases agree with TRBD2. Per the germline V gene, CDR1 is SGHTA and CDR2 is FQGNSA. CDR3 length: 16 residues. The J segment lost 2 bases and the V segment lost 1 base, leaving 6 bases of the junction unmatched.

This chain connects TRBV18 to TRBJ1-1; 8 bases fit TRBD1. Per germline, CDR1 KGHSH and CDR2 LQKENI. The CDR3 is 19 residues long. V lost 1 base, J lost 0 bases, and 13 bases stayed unmatched. The CDR3 loop is CASSPRQGIRGGMNTEAFF. The CDR3 bases are TGTGCCAGCTCACCACGACAGGGGATTCGGGGTGGGATGAACACTGAAGCTTTCTTT. Together with reference TRBV18 and TRBJ1-1, the CDR3 gives the full variable domain: NAGVMQNPRHLVRRRGQEARLRCSPMKGHSHVYWYRQLPEEGLKFMVYLQKENIIDESGMPKERFSAEFPKEGPSILRIQQVVRGDSAAYFCASSPRQGIRGGMNTEAFFGQGTRLTVV.

V gene TRBV28 combines with J gene TRBJ1-2; TRBD1 might be the D (5 bases). V was trimmed by 2 bases and J by 2 bases, leaving 9 bases between them. The CDR3 consists of 14 residues. Germline loops: CDR1 MDHEN, CDR2 SYDVKM. The CDR3 region is CASSLGTKNYGYTF. CDR3 bases: TGTGCCAGCAGTTTAGGGACTAAGAACTATGGCTACACCTTC.

The gene calls are TRBV6-5 and TRBJ2-2; 8 bases align to TRBD2. Germline loops: CDR1 MNHEY, CDR2 SVGAGI. CDR3 size: 15 residues. The V segment lost 0 bases and the J segment 6 bases; nucleotides outside the gene matches: 3. The CDR3 DNA reads TGTGCCAGCAGTTACTCTCTAGCGGGTTCCGGGGAGCTGTTTTTT. Translating gives CASSYSLAGSGELFF.

As regards this clonotype: The CDR3 does not end in the conserved phenylalanine or tryptophan, so this is likely a read error. The rearrangement uses TRBV7-2 and TRBJ2-3; no firm D call. The CDR3 has 14 residues. The germline V and J ends were trimmed by 4 bases and 0 bases, with 8 bases remaining between them. The germline CDR1 and CDR2 sequences are SGHTA and FQGNSA. The CDR3, as DNA: TGTGCCAGCAGCTCCCGTTTTAGCACAGATACGCAGTATTCT. Translated: CASSSRFSTDTQYS.

Many counts were recorded for this clonotype. The junction does not match germline at one end; this may be a read error. This chain uses TRBV12-3 or TRBV12-4 with TRBJ2-5, with TRBD2 identical over 8 bases. This CDR3 has 15 amino acids. CDR3 coding DNA: TGTGCCAGCAATTTATCCGGGACTAGGCAAGAGACCCAGTACTTC. Translation gives CASNLSGTRQETQYF.

The chain couples TRBV19 to TRBJ2-7, with 14 positions matching TRBD2. Looked up from germline, CDR1 is LNHDA and CDR2 is SQIVND (reference sequence). V lost 3 bases, J lost 5 bases, and 9 bases stayed unmatched. The CDR3 totals 17 residues. This chain's CDR3 is CASSISGTSGRVNEQYF. The DNA for the CDR3 is TGTGCCAGTAGTATTTCCGGGACTAGCGGGAGAGTCAACGAGCAGTACTTC.

This clonotype was counted at least ten times. The CDR3 loop is CASSLTGTSDYEQYF. For the CDR3, the DNA is TGTGCCAGCAGTCTCACCGGGACTAGCGACTACGAGCAGTACTTC. This chain joins TRBV7-9 and TRBJ2-7; 10 bases match TRBD2. Germline loops: CDR1 SEHNR, CDR2 FQNEAQ (reference sequence). The junction had 8 bases not matched to a gene; V was cut back by 6 bases and J by 3 bases. The CDR3 has 15 residues.

This clonotype was detected ten times or more. The V call is TRBV9, the J call TRBJ1-2, with D perhaps TRBD1 (5 bases). V was pared by 4 bases and J by 2 bases, with 12 bases between. The CDR3 totals 14 residues. Germline loops: CDR1 SGDLS, CDR2 YYNGEE. CDR3 in DNA: TGTGCCAGCAGCTCAGATGGGGGGAACTATGGCTACACCTTC. Translation gives CASSSDGGNYGYTF.

This clonotype was counted between two and nine times. The J gene is TRBJ2-1, the V gene TRBV2; possible D gene TRBD2, 6 bases. The CDR3 length is 15 residues. Germline V gives CDR1 SNHLY, CDR2 FYNNEI. Trimming shortened V by 4 bases and J by 2 bases, and 12 bases separated the two germline ends. The CDR3 is CASSVGGLTYNEQFF. The CDR3 DNA is TGTGCCAGCAGTGTAGGAGGGCTTACCTACAATGAGCAGTTCTTC.

This clonotype was detected only a few times. This rearrangement joins TRBV10-3 to TRBJ2-1; the match to TRBD2 covers 11 bases. J lost 5 bases, V lost 6 bases, and 9 bases had no gene match. Germline lookup yields CDR1 ENHRY and CDR2 SYGVKD. The CDR3 consists of 16 residues. The DNA for the CDR3 is TGTGCCATCAGGTCCTTTGGGACTAGCGGAAACAATGAGCAGTTCTTC. Translated: CAIRSFGTSGNNEQFF.